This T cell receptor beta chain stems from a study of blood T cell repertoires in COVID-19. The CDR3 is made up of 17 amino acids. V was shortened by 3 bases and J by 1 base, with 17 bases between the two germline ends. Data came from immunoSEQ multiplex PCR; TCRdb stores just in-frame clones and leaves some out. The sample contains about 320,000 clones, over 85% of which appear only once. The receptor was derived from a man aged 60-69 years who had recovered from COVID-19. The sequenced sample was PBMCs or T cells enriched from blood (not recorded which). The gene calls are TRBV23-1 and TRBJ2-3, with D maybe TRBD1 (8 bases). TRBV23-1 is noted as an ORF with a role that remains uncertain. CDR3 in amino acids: CASSQNRGGAGTDTQYF. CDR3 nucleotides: TGCGCCAGCAGTCAGAACAGGGGGGGGGCCGGCACAGATACGCAGTATTTT.